Detailed here is one T cell receptor beta chain. Trimming shortened V by 6 bases and J by 1 base, and 15 bases separated the two germline ends. Germline CDR1 MDHEN, CDR2 SYDVKM. The CDR3 contains 15 residues. Clones were read by immunoSEQ multiplex PCR, and TCRdb kept only the in-frame ones, dropping some. Of some 120,000 clones in the sample, approximately 90% were seen once. This entry is derived from a study of control samples from healthy donors and cancer patients. This rearrangement joins TRBV28 to TRBJ1-1; D may be TRBD1 (5 bases). This TCR was recovered from a man younger than 40 in good health. The material sequenced was blood. DNA of the CDR3: TGTGCCAGCAGCTCCGCGGCGGGGGGGAACACTGAAGCTTTCTTT. Translated, it gives CASSSAAGGNTEAFF.